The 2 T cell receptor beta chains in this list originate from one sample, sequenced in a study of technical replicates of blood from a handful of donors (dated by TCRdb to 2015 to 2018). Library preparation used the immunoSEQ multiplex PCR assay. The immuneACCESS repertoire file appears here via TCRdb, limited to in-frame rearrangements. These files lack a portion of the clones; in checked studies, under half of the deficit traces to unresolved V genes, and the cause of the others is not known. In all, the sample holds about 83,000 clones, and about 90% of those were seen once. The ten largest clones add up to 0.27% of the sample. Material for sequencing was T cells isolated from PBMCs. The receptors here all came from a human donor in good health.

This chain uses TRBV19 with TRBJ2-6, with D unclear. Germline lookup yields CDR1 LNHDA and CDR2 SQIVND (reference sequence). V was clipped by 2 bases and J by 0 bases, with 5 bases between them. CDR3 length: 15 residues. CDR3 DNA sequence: TGTGCCAGTAGTATAATAGTCTCTGGGGCCAACGTCCTGACTTTC. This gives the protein CASSIIVSGANVLTF.

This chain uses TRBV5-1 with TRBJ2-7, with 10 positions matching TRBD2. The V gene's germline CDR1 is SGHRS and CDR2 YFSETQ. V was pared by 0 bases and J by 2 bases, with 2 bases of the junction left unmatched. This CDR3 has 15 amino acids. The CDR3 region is CASSLVSGGPYEQYF. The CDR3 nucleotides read TGCGCCAGCAGCTTGGTTAGCGGGGGGCCCTACGAGCAGTACTTC.